This TCR beta chain derives from a study of OX40 agonist ivuxolimab in advanced cancers. Study-wide background: Patient treatment consisted of intravenous ivuxolimab administration every 2 weeks at 0.01 to 10 mg/kg. Previous treatment with anti-PD-1, anti-PD-L1 or anti-CTLA-4 therapy was allowed; about 40% had received some. Cohort: around 83% men, mean age around 55, aged about 23 to 79.

Overall study findings and caveats: On average, CD8+ T cells had more expanded clones than CD4+.

TCRdb's table, derived via immunoSEQ multiplex PCR, lists solely in-frame clones and lacks some. The repertoire includes 45,000 to 60,000 clones, around 80% of them detected once, and under 25% sits in the top ten. V dropped 0 bases and J dropped 0 bases, with 10 bases sitting between them. Germline V gene data show CDR1 as SGDLS and CDR2 as YYNGEE. The CDR3 has 15 amino acids. On this clone: Antigen specificity is unknown.

The specimen comprised CD4+ or CD8+ T cells sorted from blood, sampled in a trial of the OX40 agonist ivuxolimab. The TCR comes from an adult with an advanced solid tumor such as melanoma, head and neck, liver or kidney cancer. V usage is TRBV9 and J usage is TRBJ2-7; D possibly corresponds to TRBD1 (5 bases). The CDR3 DNA sequence: TGTGCCAGCAGCGTAGGGCAGGGCGCCTCCTACGAGCAGTACTTC. Translating gives CASSVGQGASYEQYF.